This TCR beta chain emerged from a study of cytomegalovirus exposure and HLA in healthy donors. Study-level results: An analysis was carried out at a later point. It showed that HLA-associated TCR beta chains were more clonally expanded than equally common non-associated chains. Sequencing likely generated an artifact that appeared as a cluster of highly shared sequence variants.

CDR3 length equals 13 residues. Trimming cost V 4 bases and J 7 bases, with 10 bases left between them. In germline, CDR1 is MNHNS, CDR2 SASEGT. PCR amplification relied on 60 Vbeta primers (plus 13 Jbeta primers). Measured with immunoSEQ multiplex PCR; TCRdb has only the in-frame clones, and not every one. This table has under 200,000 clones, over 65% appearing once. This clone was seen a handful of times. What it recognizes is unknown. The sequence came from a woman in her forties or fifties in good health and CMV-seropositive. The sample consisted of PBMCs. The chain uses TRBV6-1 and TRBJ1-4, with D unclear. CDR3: CASSVRESEKLFF. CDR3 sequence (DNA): TGTGCCAGCAGTGTTCGGGAGAGTGAAAAACTGTTTTTT.